The rows below give T cell receptor beta chains drawn from one sample of a study of cytomegalovirus exposure and HLA in healthy donors. The protocol was immunoSEQ multiplex PCR, while the TCRdb copy is restricted to in-frame clones and leaves out a portion. The data show about 79,000 clones, about 71% seen once. The specimen sequenced was PBMCs. The receptor source for this set is a man aged 55 to 69 in good health and CMV-seronegative. The CDR3 runs from the conserved cysteine through the conserved F or W. Fields, in order: J gene, D gene, clone size, V gene, CDR3 protein, CDR3 DNA. The D gene is left open where the match is weak. Expanded clones get a size class; other rows say once, few or many, or leave the size out.

TRBJ2-7	.	few	TRBV4-2	CASGARLAYEQYF	TGTGCCAGCGGAGCCCGCCTCGCCTACGAGCAGTACTTC
TRBJ2-3	.	.	TRBV2	CASTQGDTQYF	TGTGCCAGCACCCAGGGAGATACGCAGTATTTT
TRBJ1-1	.	once	TRBV29-1	CSVAVNTEAFF	TGCAGCGTTGCTGTGAACACTGAAGCTTTCTTT
TRBJ2-7	TRBD2	.	TRBV7-9	CASSNRAGEYEQYF	TGTGCCAGCAGTAACAGAGCGGGGGAATACGAGCAGTACTTC
TRBJ1-1	TRBD1	.	TRBV5-1	CASSFDRGNTEAFF	TGCGCCAGCAGCTTTGACAGGGGGAACACTGAAGCTTTCTTT
TRBJ2-6	.	few	TRBV19	CASSMGGLGANVLTF	TGTGCCAGTAGTATGGGGGGGCTTGGGGCCAACGTCCTGACTTTC
TRBJ2-3	.	.	TRBV7-7	CASSSRQTDTQYF	TGTGCTAGCAGCTCTCGACAGACAGATACGCAGTATTTT
TRBJ1-1	.	.	TRBV29-1	CSGQQALNTEAFF	TGCAGCGGGCAACAGGCACTGAACACTGAAGCTTTCTTT
TRBJ2-3	TRBD1	.	TRBV9	CASWTGLTTDTQYF	TGTGCCAGCTGGACAGGGTTGACAACAGATACGCAGTATTTT
TRBJ2-7	TRBD2	.	TRBV5-1	CASSLSGRPPYEQYF	TGCGCCAGCAGCTTAAGCGGGAGACCCCCCTACGAGCAGTACTTC
TRBJ1-2	TRBD1	.	TRBV4-2	CASSQVMRQGNYGYTF	TGTGCCAGCAGCCAAGTAATGAGACAGGGAAACTATGGCTACACCTTC
TRBJ2-6	TRBD1	.	TRBV28	CASSYRGSSGANVLTF	TGTGCCAGCAGTTACAGGGGGAGCTCTGGGGCCAACGTCCTGACTTTC
TRBJ1-6	.	.	TRBV18	CASSLLSRGNSPLHF	TGTGCCAGCTCCCTTCTGAGCCGGGGTAATTCACCCCTCCACTTT
TRBJ1-4	.	once	TRBV29-1	CSVSSEIREKLFF	TGCAGCGTCTCATCGGAGATAAGAGAAAAACTGTTTTTT
TRBJ2-7	TRBD2	.	TRBV7-8	CASSLQGLTYEQYF	TGTGCCAGCAGCTTGCAGGGACTAACCTACGAGCAGTACTTC
TRBJ1-4	TRBD1	few	TRBV19	CASSTGQDNEKLFF	TGTGCCAGTAGTACGGGACAGGATAATGAAAAACTGTTTTTT
TRBJ1-2	TRBD1	once	TRBV6-4	CASSEQGGYGYPF	TGTGCCAGCAGTGAACAGGGGGGCTATGGCTACCCCTTC
TRBJ1-4	.	.	TRBV30	CAWSISWGVVGEKLFF	TGTGCCTGGAGTATAAGTTGGGGGGTGGTAGGCGAAAAACTGTTTTTT
TRBJ1-5	TRBD1	.	TRBV19	CASSSTGGLNQPQHF	TGTGCCAGTAGTAGTACAGGGGGGCTGAATCAGCCCCAGCATTTT
TRBJ1-4	TRBD1	.	TRBV5-1	CASSQSRDRGEKLFF	TGCGCCAGCAGCCAGTCACGGGACAGGGGTGAAAAACTGTTTTTT
TRBJ1-5	.	.	TRBV7-2	CASSFLRDQPQHF	TGTGCCAGCAGCTTTCTCCGAGATCAGCCCCAGCATTTT
TRBJ1-2	TRBD1	.	TRBV7-2	CASSLSGGRGFYGYTF	TGTGCCAGCAGCTTAAGTGGTGGCAGGGGGTTCTATGGCTACACCTTC
TRBJ2-5	.	.	TRBV27	CATLRGETQYF	TGTGCCACCCTCCGGGGGGAGACCCAGTACTTC
TRBJ1-1	.	.	TRBV10-1	CASSDHRHGEAEAFF	TGCGCCAGCAGTGATCACCGGCATGGAGAGGCTGAAGCTTTCTTT
TRBJ2-5	.	once	TRBV19	CASSANGRVVETQYF	TGTGCCAGTAGCGCTAACGGGAGAGTTGTAGAGACCCAGTACTTC
TRBJ2-5	TRBD2	.	TRBV7-8	CASSPYGGGTKETQYF	TGTGCCAGCAGCCCGTACGGGGGAGGGACCAAAGAGACCCAGTACTTC
TRBJ1-6	.	.	TRBV30	CAWSRDRRDNSPLHF	TGTGCCTGGAGTAGAGACAGACGAGATAATTCACCCCTCCACTTT
TRBJ2-2	.	.	TRBV14	CASSPTGTGELFF	TGTGCCAGCAGCCCTACAGGGACCGGGGAGCTGTTTTTT
TRBJ2-5	.	.	TRBV5-4	CASSFVASQETQYF	TGTGCCAGCAGCTTCGTAGCCAGCCAAGAGACCCAGTACTTC
TRBJ2-1	.	.	TRBV5-1	CASSLEGEQFF	TGCGCCAGCAGCTTGGAGGGGGAGCAGTTCTTC
TRBJ1-2	.	few	TRBV4-1	CASSQFPTEFGYTF	TGCGCCAGCAGCCAGTTTCCGACAGAGTTTGGCTACACCTTC
TRBJ2-5	TRBD1	.	TRBV5-6	CASSSDRGPQETQYF	TGTGCCAGCAGTAGCGACAGGGGGCCTCAAGAGACCCAGTACTTC
TRBJ1-5	.	.	TRBV6-6	CASSYSRGTGNQPQHF	TGTGCCAGCAGTTATTCTCGGGGTACGGGCAATCAGCCCCAGCATTTT
TRBJ1-3	TRBD1	.	TRBV13	CASSLGLQGATRNTIYF	TGTGCCAGCAGCTTAGGGTTACAGGGGGCAACTAGAAACACCATATATTTT
TRBJ1-1	.	.	TRBV19	CASSTPGWAAFF	TGTGCCAGTAGTACACCCGGTTGGGCAGCTTTCTTT
TRBJ1-5	.	.	TRBV19	CASSMATDQPQHF	TGTGCCAGTAGTATGGCGACTGATCAGCCCCAGCATTTT
TRBJ2-5	.	.	TRBV7-2	CASSLAPGETETQYF	TGTGCCAGCAGCTTAGCGCCGGGGGAGACAGAGACCCAGTACTTC
TRBJ2-3	.	.	TRBV18	CASSPFTGGGTDTQYF	TGTGCCAGCTCACCTTTTACGGGCGGGGGCACAGATACGCAGTATTTT
TRBJ2-3	TRBD2	.	TRBV7-2	CASSLGTAGGRDTQYF	TGTGCCAGCAGCTTAGGGACTGCGGGGGGGCGAGATACGCAGTATTTT
TRBJ2-1	TRBD2	.	TRBV25-1	CASSRKGLAGVNEQFF	TGTGCCAGCAGTCGCAAGGGGTTAGCGGGGGTGAATGAGCAGTTCTTC
TRBJ1-1	.	.	TRBV29-1	CSVVFQGSEAFF	TGCAGCGTTGTTTTCCAGGGCTCTGAAGCTTTCTTT
TRBJ2-1	TRBD2	few	TRBV28	CASSPVLAGLHNEQFF	TGTGCCAGCAGTCCCGTACTAGCGGGTTTACACAATGAGCAGTTCTTC
TRBJ2-3	.	.	TRBV6-5	CASRTQGGVTDTQYF	TGTGCCAGCAGGACGCAAGGGGGGGTCACAGATACGCAGTATTTT
TRBJ2-7	TRBD2	.	TRBV15	CATSREKPSGRPSYEQYF	TGTGCCACCAGCAGAGAAAAGCCAAGCGGGAGGCCCTCCTACGAGCAGTACTTC
TRBJ2-7	.	.	TRBV29-1	CSVESGNEQYF	TGCAGCGTTGAGTCAGGGAACGAGCAGTACTTC
TRBJ2-2	.	.	TRBV4-1	CASSQVLQITTGELFF	TGCGCCAGCAGCCAAGTTTTGCAGATAACGACCGGGGAGCTGTTTTTT
TRBJ1-4	.	.	TRBV7-9	CASSLGRGDEKLFF	TGTGCCAGCAGCTTAGGTCGCGGGGACGAAAAACTGTTTTTT
TRBJ2-6	TRBD2	.	TRBV5-4	CASSFGGRSGANVLTF	TGTGCCAGCAGCTTTGGCGGGAGGTCTGGGGCCAACGTCCTGACTTTC
TRBJ2-5	TRBD1	.	TRBV6-5	CASSPRQGQETQYF	TGTGCCAGCAGCCCTCGACAGGGCCAAGAGACCCAGTACTTC
TRBJ2-7	TRBD2	.	TRBV15	CATSRTGSGRIDEQYF	TGTGCCACCAGCAGAACCGGGAGCGGGAGGATCGACGAGCAGTACTTC
TRBJ2-1	.	.	TRBV2	CASSPRTSPRNEQFF	TGTGCCAGCAGTCCTCGGACTTCGCCCCGCAATGAGCAGTTCTTC
TRBJ2-5	.	.	TRBV7-7	CASSTGSGGQETQYF	TGTGCTAGCAGCACCGGGTCCGGAGGGCAAGAGACCCAGTACTTC
TRBJ2-3	.	.	TRBV9	CASSVAENTQYF	TGTGCCAGCAGCGTAGCGGAGAATACGCAGTATTTT
TRBJ2-1	TRBD2	.	TRBV30	CAREAGLAGNEQFF	TGTGCCCGAGAAGCGGGACTAGCAGGCAATGAGCAGTTCTTC
TRBJ2-1	TRBD2	.	TRBV5-1	CASSLGSRASGTYLSYNEQFF	TGCGCCAGCAGCTTGGGGAGCAGGGCTAGCGGGACTTACCTGAGTTACAATGAGCAGTTCTTC
TRBJ1-5	.	.	TRBV6-1	CASSQSQQVQPQHF	TGTGCCAGCAGCCAATCTCAACAGGTTCAGCCCCAGCATTTT
TRBJ2-3	.	.	TRBV29-1	CSVEDRMSQSTDTQYF	TGCAGCGTTGAAGATCGTATGTCGCAGAGCACAGATACGCAGTATTTT